This TCR beta chain was observed in a study of vaccination and CD4 T cells after COVID-19. About the research overall: Diagnosis preceded the drawing of post-COVID samples by a median approximately 110 days (range 35 to 161). Each control culture was treated with a CEFX pool, an HIV-1 Nef pool, or no peptide.

Remarks on this clonotype: Its antigen is currently unknown.

This sample's treatment: approximately nine-day PBMC culture with coronavirus spike peptide pools or control peptides (ViraFEST assay). Peptide pool stimulation in ViraFEST expanded antigen-specific T cells, whose TCRs were then sequenced. Germline V gene data show CDR1 as MNHEY and CDR2 as SVGEGT. The V and J ends lost 2 bases and 2 bases respectively, with 19 bases between them. CDR3 length: 18 residues. Once obtained from cultured CD4+ T cells, the DNA was sequenced using the Oncomine TCR Beta short-read assay. MiXCR, run by TCRdb on the PCR reads, gives a single entry per CDR3 protein. The sample records 8,500 to 14,000 distinct CDR3 sequences, approximately 40% being singletons.

The receptor was derived from a human donor who had recovered from COVID-19. V usage is TRBV6-2 or TRBV6-3 and J usage is TRBJ1-5; D is perhaps TRBD1 (5 bases). What was sequenced was CD4+ T cells from blood, cultured in vitro. DNA of the CDR3: TGTGCCAGCAGTTACCCCCTCGCTTCAGGGAGGGGCAATCAGCCCCAGCATTTT. Protein sequence: CASSYPLASGRGNQPQHF.